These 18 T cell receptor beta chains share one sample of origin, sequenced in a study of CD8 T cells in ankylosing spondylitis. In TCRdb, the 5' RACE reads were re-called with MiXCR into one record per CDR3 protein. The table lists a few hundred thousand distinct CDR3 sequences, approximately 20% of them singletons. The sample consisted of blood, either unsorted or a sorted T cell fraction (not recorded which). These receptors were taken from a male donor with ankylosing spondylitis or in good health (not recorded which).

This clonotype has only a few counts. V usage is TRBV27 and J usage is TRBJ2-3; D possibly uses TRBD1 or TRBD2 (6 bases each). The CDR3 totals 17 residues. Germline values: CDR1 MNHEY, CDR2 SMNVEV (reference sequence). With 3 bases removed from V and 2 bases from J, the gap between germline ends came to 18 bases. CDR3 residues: CASSFLRGAINTDTQYF. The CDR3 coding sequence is TGTGCCAGCAGTTTCTTGAGGGGGGCCATTAACACAGATACGCAGTATTTT.

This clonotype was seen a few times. For the CDR3, the DNA is TGTGCCAGCAGTGAATATCCCGGGCTGGAGACCCAGTACTTC. Its translation: CASSEYPGLETQYF. The chain links TRBV25-1 to TRBJ2-5; D is uncertain. Germline CDR1 MGHDK, CDR2 SYGVNS. V lost 0 bases and J 5 bases, leaving 10 bases between the germline ends. This CDR3 contains 14 residues. Full variable domain (missing parts from reference TRBV25-1 and TRBJ2-5): EADIYQTPRYLVIGTGKKITLECSQTMGHDKMYWYQQDPGMELHLIHYSYGVNSTEKGDLSSESTVSRIRTEHFPLTLESARPSHTSQYLCASSEYPGLETQYFGPGTRLLVL.

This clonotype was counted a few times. CDR3 coding DNA: TGCAGTGCCTTTCTGAATTTGGGACTAGCGGTCTACGAGCAGTACTTC. Its protein is CSAFLNLGLAVYEQYF. This rearrangement joins TRBV20-1 to TRBJ2-7, with TRBD2 matching 11 bases. The CDR3 contains 16 residues. V was pared by 6 bases and J by 3 bases, with 13 bases of the junction left unmatched. CDR1 and CDR2 (germline): DFQATT, SNEGSKA (reference sequence).

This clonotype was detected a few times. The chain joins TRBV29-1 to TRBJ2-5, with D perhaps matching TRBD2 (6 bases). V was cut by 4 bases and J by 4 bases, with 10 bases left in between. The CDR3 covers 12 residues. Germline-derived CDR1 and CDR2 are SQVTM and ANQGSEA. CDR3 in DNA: TGCAGCGTTGGCAGGGAGGCAGAGACCCAGTACTTC. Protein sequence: CSVGREAETQYF.

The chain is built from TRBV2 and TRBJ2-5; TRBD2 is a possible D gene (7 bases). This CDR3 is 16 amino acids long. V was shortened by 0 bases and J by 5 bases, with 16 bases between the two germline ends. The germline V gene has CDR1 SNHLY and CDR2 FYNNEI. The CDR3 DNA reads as TGTGCCAGCAGTGAAGCGGGAGGGGGAATTCTGGAGACCCAGTACTTC. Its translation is CASSEAGGGILETQYF. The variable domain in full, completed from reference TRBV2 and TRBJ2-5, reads EPEVTQTPSHQVTQMGQEVILRCVPISNHLYFYWYRQILGQKVEFLVSFYNNEISEKSEIFDDQFSVERPDGSNFTLKIRSTKLEDSAMYFCASSEAGGGILETQYFGPGTRLLVL.

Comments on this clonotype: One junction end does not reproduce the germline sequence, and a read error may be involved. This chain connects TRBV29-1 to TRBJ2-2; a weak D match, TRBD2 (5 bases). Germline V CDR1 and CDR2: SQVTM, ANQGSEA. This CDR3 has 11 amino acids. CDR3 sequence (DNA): TGCGGCGTGGAGGAAGCCGGGGAGCTGTTTTTT. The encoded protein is CGVEEAGELFF.

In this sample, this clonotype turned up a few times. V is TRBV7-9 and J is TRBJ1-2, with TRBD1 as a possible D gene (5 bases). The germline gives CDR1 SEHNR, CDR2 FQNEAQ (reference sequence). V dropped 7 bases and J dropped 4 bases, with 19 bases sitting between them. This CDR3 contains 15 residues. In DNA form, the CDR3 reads TGTGCCAGCACGCAGGGAGGGGACCTTGGCTATGGCTACACCTTC. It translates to CASTQGGDLGYGYTF.

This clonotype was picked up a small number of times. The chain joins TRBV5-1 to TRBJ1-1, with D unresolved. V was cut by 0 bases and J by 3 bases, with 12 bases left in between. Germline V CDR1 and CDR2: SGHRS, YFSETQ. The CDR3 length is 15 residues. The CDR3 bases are TGCGCCAGCAGCTTGGTCTCGCAGACTTACACTGAAGCTTTCTTT. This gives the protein CASSLVSQTYTEAFF.

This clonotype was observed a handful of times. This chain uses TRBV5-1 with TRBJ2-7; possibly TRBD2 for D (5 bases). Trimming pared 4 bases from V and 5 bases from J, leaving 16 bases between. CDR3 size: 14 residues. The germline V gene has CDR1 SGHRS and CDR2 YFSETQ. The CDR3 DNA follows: TGCGCCAGCAGCCTTAGCCGAGGGTTCCACGAGCAGTACTTC. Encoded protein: CASSLSRGFHEQYF.

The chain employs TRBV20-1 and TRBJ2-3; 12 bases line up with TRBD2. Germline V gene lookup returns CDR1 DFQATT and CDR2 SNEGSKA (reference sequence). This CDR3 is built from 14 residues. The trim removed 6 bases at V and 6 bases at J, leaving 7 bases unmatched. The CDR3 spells CSARTSGVGDTQYF. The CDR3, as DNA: TGCAGTGCCAGGACTAGCGGGGTTGGGGATACGCAGTATTTT.

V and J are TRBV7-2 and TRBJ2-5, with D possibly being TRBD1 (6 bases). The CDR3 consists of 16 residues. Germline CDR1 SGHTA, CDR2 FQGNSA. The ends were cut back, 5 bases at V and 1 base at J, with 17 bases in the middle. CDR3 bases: TGTGCCAGCAGCCCCCGGGGCCGGACAGTCCAAGAGACCCAGTACTTC. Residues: CASSPRGRTVQETQYF.

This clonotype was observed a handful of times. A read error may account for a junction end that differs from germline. Written as DNA, the CDR3 is TGTGCCAGCAGCCTCGGGACTAGCGGGAGTGTGGATTTT. This translates into CASSLGTSGSVDF. V gene TRBV25-1 combines with J gene TRBJ2-3, with 14 bases aligning to TRBD2. The CDR3 sequence is 13 residues long. Germline CDR1 reads MGHDK; CDR2 reads SYGVNS.

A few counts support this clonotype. CDR3 sequence (DNA): TGTGCCAGCAGCCAAACAGGGAGGGATGGCTACACCTTC. Translated, it gives CASSQTGRDGYTF. The genes are TRBV7-9 and TRBJ1-2, with D tentatively TRBD1 (6 bases). The length of the CDR3 is 13 residues. Germline CDR1 reads SEHNR; CDR2 reads FQNEAQ (reference sequence). Trimming pared 5 bases from V and 6 bases from J, leaving 13 bases between.

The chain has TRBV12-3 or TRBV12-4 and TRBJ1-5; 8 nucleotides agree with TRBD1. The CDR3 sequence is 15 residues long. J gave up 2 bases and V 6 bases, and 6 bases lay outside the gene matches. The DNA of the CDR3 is TGTGCCAGCAGCTCGACAGGGGAGGGCAATCAGCCCCAGCATTTT. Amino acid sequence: CASSSTGEGNQPQHF.

The CDR3 protein is CASSVRTGRPGNTIYF. Written as DNA, the CDR3 is TGTGCCAGCAGCGTAAGGACAGGGAGGCCTGGAAACACCATATATTTT. The chain couples TRBV7-9 to TRBJ1-3, with 8 bases matching TRBD1. This CDR3 region has 16 residues. Germline V gene data show CDR1 as SEHNR and CDR2 as FQNEAQ (reference sequence). V trimming: 5 bases; J trimming: 2 bases; junction bases outside the gene matches: 8.

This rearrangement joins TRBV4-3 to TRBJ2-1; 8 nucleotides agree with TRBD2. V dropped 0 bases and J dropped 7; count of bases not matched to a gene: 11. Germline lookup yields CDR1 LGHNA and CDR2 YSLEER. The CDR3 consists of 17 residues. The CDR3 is CASSQEVWLAGFNEQFF. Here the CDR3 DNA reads TGCGCCAGCAGCCAAGAGGTATGGTTAGCGGGATTTAATGAGCAGTTCTTC.

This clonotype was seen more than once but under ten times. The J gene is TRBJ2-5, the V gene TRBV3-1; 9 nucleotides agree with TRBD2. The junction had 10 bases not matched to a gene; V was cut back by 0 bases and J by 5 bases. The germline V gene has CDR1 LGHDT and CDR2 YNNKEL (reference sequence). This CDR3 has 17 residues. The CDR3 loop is CASSQEGLAGVSETQYF. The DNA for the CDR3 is TGTGCCAGCAGCCAAGAGGGGTTAGCGGGAGTTTCGGAGACCCAGTACTTC.

The CDR3 bases are TGTGCCAGCAGTTTATCTCCAGGGGGGCTAAACACTGAAGCTTTCTTT. Its protein is CASSLSPGGLNTEAFF. The V gene is TRBV27, the J gene TRBJ1-1, with 7 bases matching TRBD1. V gave up 0 bases and J gave up 2 bases; unmatched junction bases: 6. The CDR3 extends over 16 amino acids. Germline V gene sequence: CDR1 MNHEY, CDR2 SMNVEV (reference sequence).